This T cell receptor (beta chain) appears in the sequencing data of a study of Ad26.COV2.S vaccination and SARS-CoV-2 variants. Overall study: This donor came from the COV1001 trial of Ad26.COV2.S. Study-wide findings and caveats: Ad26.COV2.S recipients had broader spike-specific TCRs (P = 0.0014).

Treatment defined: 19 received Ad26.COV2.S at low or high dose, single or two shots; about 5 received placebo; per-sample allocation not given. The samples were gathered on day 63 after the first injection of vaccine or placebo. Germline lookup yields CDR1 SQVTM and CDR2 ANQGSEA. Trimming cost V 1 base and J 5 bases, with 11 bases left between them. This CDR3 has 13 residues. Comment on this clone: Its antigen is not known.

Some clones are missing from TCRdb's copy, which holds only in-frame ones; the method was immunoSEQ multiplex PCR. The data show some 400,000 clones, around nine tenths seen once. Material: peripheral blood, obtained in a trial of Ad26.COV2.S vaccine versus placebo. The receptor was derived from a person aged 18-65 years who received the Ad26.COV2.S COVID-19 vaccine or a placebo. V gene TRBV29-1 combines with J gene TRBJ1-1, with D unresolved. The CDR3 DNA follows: TGCAGCGTTGAAGCAGCCGTCGGGACTGAAGCTTTCTTT. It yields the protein CSVEAAVGTEAFF.